This passage covers 5 T cell receptor beta chains from one sample sequenced in a study of T cells in Graves' hyperthyroidism and ophthalmopathy. Amplification of TCR beta CDR3 regions was performed using RNA transcripts as template. First-round RT-PCR of the TCR CDR3 relied on the HTBI primer set. Using its own MiXCR run on the multiplex PCR reads, TCRdb lists one record per CDR3 protein. Among nearly 600,000 distinct CDR3 sequences, 12% to 15% were seen once, and the ten largest hold approximately 6.4%. The sample comprised blood. Receptors were obtained from a woman under 30 with Graves' ophthalmopathy.

This clonotype was observed a few times. A much larger clone is a single base away; this may be a read error. The rearrangement uses TRBV2 and TRBJ1-1, with D perhaps TRBD1 (6 bases). CDR1 and CDR2 (germline): SNHLY, FYNNEI. This CDR3 region has 13 residues. The germline V and J ends were trimmed by 11 bases and 7 bases, with 20 bases remaining between them. The chain's CDR3 is CAVGGAWDYEAFF. DNA of the CDR3: TGTGCCGTAGGGGGGGCCTGGGACTATGAAGCTTTCTTT.

This rearrangement joins TRBV18 to TRBJ2-1, with 8 positions matching TRBD2. The germline V gene has CDR1 KGHSH and CDR2 LQKENI. The CDR3 loop spans 13 amino acids. V gave up 3 bases and J gave up 12 bases; unmatched junction bases: 7. As DNA, the CDR3 is TGTGCCAGCTCACCCTTAGCGGGAAAGACGCAGTTCTTC. It codes for CASSPLAGKTQFF.

This clonotype was observed many times. The gene calls are TRBV20-1 and TRBJ2-3; the match to TRBD1 covers 7 bases. From germline, CDR1 is DFQATT and CDR2 SNEGSKA (reference sequence). V lost 2 bases, J lost 1 base, and 6 bases stayed unmatched. The CDR3 has 15 amino acids. The CDR3 sequence is CSARNTGTGTDTQYF. The CDR3, as DNA: TGCAGTGCTAGAAATACCGGGACAGGCACAGATACGCAGTATTTT.

The table lists this clonotype with a few counts. The J gene is TRBJ2-1, the V gene TRBV7-2, with 10 bases that match TRBD2. CDR1 and CDR2 (germline): SGHTA, FQGNSA. The CDR3 is 18 amino acids. The V gene end was trimmed by 2 bases and the J gene end by 6 bases; junction bases not matched to a gene: 13. The chain's CDR3 is CASSLLGASGSWANEQFF. The DNA for the CDR3 is TGTGCCAGCAGCTTACTAGGGGCTAGCGGGAGTTGGGCCAATGAGCAGTTCTTC.

This clonotype was counted many times. This chain connects TRBV18 to TRBJ1-2; unclear D gene. Trimming took 0 bases from V and 9 from J, leaving 17 bases between them. Germline V gene data show CDR1 as KGHSH and CDR2 as LQKENI. CDR3 length: 15 amino acids. The CDR3 DNA sequence: TGTGCCAGCTCACCACCGAACGTCGTGGCTGGCAGCTACACCTTC. Protein product: CASSPPNVVAGSYTF.